This T cell receptor beta chain was sequenced during a study of blood T cell repertoires in COVID-19. CDR3 length equals 14 residues. Germline values: CDR1 GTSNPN, CDR2 SVGIG (reference sequence). V was cut by 0 bases and J by 5 bases, with 13 bases left in between. Only in-frame clones appear in the TCRdb table, and some are missing; sequencing was by immunoSEQ multiplex PCR. The sample has around 280,000 clones; 90% are singletons. The sample consisted of PBMCs or T cells enriched from blood (not recorded which). The rearrangement links TRBV30 to TRBJ1-1; possible D gene TRBD1, 5 bases. This receptor was obtained from a young woman with acute COVID-19. CDR3 in amino acids: CAWSVRRGWTEAFF. The CDR3 region has the DNA TGTGCCTGGAGTGTACGGAGGGGATGGACTGAAGCTTTCTTT.